This T cell receptor beta chain derives from a study of cytomegalovirus exposure and HLA in healthy donors. Study as a whole: Earlier, 95 million to 130 million unique TCR beta sequences were recovered from some 200 million T cells by an analysis.

The V end lost 3 bases, the J end lost 4 bases, and 27 bases lay between the germline ends. The CDR3 extends over 19 amino acids. Germline V gene sequence: CDR1 MNHEY, CDR2 SMNVEV (reference sequence). As for this clone: Its matching antigen is unknown.

The PCR used 60 Vbeta and 13 Jbeta primers. This table comes from immunoSEQ multiplex PCR, and its TCRdb copy is limited to in-frame clones, with some not included. The data show 80,000 to 100,000 clones, roughly 71% seen once. Broader study findings: It is likely that the observed cluster of highly shared sequence variants was a sequencing artifact. Researchers reported that a few CMV-associated chains were confirmed in vitro as CMV antigen-specific.

This TCR came from a woman aged 18-29 years in good health and CMV-seropositive. This sequence joins TRBV27 and TRBJ1-1; tentatively, D is TRBD1 (5 bases). Sequencing was carried out using PBMCs. Here the CDR3 DNA reads TGTGCCAGCAGTTTCCGACATCCGGGACGGGGGGTTATGGGCACTGAAGCTTTCTTT. The encoded protein is CASSFRHPGRGVMGTEAFF.